This TCR beta chain emerged from a study of response to subunit inactivated influenza vaccine. In this sample, this clonotype turned up many times. Its antigen remains unidentified. TCRdb re-derived calls from the RT-PCR reads in MiXCR, one entry per CDR3 protein. The sample yields roughly 170,000 distinct CDR3 sequences, about a tenth seen once. Study results and caveats: New T cells are recruited in small numbers by each seasonal influenza vaccination, according to the authors' suggestion.

Germline assignment: CDR1 MDHEN and CDR2 SYDVKM. V lost 5 bases to trimming and J lost 4 bases, with 7 bases between them. The CDR3 consists of 12 residues. The sample consisted of non-naive T cells sorted from PBMCs, taken on the day of vaccination. The chain joins TRBV28 to TRBJ2-3, with D unresolved. This TCR derives from a man aged 50-60 years who received an inactivated influenza vaccine. The CDR3 loop is CASSTLPDTQYF. The CDR3 coding sequence is TGTGCCAGCAGTACCTTACCAGATACGCAGTATTTT.